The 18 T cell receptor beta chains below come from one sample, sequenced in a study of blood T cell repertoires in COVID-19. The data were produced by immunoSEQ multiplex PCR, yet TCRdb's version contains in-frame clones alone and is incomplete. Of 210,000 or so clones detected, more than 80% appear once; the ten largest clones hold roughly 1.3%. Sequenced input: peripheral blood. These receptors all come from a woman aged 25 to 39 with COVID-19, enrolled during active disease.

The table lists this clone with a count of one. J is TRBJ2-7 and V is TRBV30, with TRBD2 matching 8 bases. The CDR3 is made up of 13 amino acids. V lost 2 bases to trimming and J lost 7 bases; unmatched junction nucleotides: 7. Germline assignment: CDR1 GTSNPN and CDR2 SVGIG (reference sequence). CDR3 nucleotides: TGTGCCTGGAGTCGGGGGGGCCCTGGGGAGCAGTACTTC. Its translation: CAWSRGGPGEQYF.

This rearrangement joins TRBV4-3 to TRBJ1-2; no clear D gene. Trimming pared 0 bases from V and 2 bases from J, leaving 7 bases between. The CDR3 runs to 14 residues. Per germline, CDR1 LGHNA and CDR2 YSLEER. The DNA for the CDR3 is TGCGCCAGCAGCCAAGATCGGGAGAACTATGGCTACACCTTC. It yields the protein CASSQDRENYGYTF.

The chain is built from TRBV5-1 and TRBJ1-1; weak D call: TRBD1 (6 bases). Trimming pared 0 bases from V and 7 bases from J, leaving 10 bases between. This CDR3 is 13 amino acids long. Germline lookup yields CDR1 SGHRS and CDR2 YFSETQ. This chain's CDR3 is CASSLGIGGEAFF. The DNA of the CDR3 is TGCGCCAGCAGCTTGGGTATAGGGGGTGAAGCTTTCTTT.

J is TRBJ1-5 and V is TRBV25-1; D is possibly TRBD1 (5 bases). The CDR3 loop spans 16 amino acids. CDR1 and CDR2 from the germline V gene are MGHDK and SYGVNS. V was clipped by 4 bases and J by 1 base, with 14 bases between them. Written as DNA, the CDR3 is TGTGCCAGCAGTGGACCAGGGTTTAGGAGCAATCAGCCCCAGCATTTT. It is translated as CASSGPGFRSNQPQHF.

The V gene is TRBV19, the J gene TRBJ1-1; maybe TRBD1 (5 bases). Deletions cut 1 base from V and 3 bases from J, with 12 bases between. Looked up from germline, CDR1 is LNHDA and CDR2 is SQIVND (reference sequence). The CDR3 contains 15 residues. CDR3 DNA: TGTGCCAGTAGTATAGTCAAGGGGAGGTACACTGAAGCTTTCTTT. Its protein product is CASSIVKGRYTEAFF.

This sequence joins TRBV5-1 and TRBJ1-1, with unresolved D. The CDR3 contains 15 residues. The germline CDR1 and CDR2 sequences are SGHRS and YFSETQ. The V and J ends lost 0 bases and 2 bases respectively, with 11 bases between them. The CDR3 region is CASSLDSPQNTEAFF. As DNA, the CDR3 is TGCGCCAGCAGCTTGGATTCCCCCCAAAACACTGAAGCTTTCTTT.

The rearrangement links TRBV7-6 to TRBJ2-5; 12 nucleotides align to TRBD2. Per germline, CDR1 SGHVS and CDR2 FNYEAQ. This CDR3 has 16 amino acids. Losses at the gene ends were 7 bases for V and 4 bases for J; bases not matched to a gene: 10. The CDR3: CASTGWTSGEAETQYF. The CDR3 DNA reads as TGTGCCAGCACCGGGTGGACTAGCGGGGAAGCAGAGACCCAGTACTTC.

The CDR3 loop reads CASSLGLAGAGELFF. The CDR3 DNA is TGTGCCAGCAGCTTGGGGCTAGCGGGGGCCGGGGAGCTGTTTTTT. This sequence joins TRBV5-4 and TRBJ2-2; 10 bases are a match to TRBD2. CDR1 and CDR2 (germline): SGHNT, YYREEE (reference sequence). V trimming: 0 bases; J trimming: 6 bases; junction bases outside the gene matches: 2. CDR3 length: 15 amino acids.

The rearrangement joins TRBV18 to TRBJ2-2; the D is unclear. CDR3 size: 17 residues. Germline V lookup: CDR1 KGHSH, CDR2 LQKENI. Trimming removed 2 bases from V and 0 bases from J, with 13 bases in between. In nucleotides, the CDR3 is TGTGCCAGCTCACCAGCTGTAACAGCCGCGAACACCGGGGAGCTGTTTTTT. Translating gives CASSPAVTAANTGELFF.

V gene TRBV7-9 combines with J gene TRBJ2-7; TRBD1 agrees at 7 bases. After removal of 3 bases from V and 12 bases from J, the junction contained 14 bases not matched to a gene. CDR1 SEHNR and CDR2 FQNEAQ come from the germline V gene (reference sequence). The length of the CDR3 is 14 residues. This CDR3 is CASSLEQGFEIGYF. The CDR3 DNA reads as TGTGCCAGCAGCTTGGAACAGGGGTTTGAAATCGGGTACTTC.

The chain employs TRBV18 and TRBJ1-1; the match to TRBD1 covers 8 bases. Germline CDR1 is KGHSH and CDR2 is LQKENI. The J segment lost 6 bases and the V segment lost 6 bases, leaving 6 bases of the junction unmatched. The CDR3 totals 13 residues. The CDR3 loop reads CASSTTGVPEAFF. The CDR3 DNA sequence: TGTGCCAGCTCTACGACAGGGGTCCCTGAAGCTTTCTTT. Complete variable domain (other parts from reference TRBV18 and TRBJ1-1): NAGVMQNPRHLVRRRGQEARLRCSPMKGHSHVYWYRQLPEEGLKFMVYLQKENIIDESGMPKERFSAEFPKEGPSILRIQQVVRGDSAAYFCASSTTGVPEAFFGQGTRLTVV.

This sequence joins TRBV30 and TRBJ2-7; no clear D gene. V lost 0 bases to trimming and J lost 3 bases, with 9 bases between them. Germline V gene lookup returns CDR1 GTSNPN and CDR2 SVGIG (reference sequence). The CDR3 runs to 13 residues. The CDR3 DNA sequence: TGTGCCTGGAGTGTACTTCACAGCTACGAGCAGTACTTC. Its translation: CAWSVLHSYEQYF.

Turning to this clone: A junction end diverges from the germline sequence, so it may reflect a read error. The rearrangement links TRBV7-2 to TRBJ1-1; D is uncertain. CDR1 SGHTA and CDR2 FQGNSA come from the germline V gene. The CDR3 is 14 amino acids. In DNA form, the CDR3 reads TGTGCCAGCAGTTTAGCGGCCATGAACACTGAAGCTTTCTTT. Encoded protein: CASSLAAMNTEAFF.

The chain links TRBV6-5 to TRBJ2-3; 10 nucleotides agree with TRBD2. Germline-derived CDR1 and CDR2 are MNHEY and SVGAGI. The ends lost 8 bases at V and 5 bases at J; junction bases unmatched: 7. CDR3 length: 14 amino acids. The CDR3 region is CASRAGGPVDTQYF. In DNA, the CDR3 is TGTGCCAGCCGAGCGGGAGGGCCAGTAGATACGCAGTATTTT.

The CDR3 DNA reads as TGTGCCAGCAGTTTAGACGGGGGAGGCTACACCTTC. Its translation: CASSLDGGGYTF. This rearrangement joins TRBV28 to TRBJ1-2; D is possibly TRBD1 (5 bases). The V gene's germline CDR1 is MDHEN and CDR2 SYDVKM. The CDR3 runs 12 residues. The germline V and J ends were trimmed by 2 bases and 8 bases, with 9 bases remaining between them.

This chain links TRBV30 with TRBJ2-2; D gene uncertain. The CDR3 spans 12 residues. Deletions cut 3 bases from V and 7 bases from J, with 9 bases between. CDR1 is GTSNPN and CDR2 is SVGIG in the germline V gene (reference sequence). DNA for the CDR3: TGTGCCTGGAGCCCCCCGGGCGGGGAGCTGTTTTTT. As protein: CAWSPPGGELFF.

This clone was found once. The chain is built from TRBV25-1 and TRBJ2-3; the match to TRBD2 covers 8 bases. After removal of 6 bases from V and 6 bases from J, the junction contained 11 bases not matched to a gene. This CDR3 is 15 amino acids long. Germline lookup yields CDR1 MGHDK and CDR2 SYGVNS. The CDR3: CASSLVAGGGDTQYF. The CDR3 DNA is TGTGCCAGCAGCCTCGTCGCGGGGGGAGGGGATACGCAGTATTTT.

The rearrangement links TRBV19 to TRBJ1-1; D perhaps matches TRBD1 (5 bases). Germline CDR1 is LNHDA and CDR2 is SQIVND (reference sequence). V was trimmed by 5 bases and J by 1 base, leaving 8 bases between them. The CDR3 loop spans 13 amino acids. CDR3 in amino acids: CASSRRANTEAFF. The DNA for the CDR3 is TGTGCCAGTAGTCGCAGGGCGAACACTGAAGCTTTCTTT.